Below, 23 T cell receptor beta chains from the same sample are listed, as sequenced in a study of blood T cell repertoires in COVID-19. Sequencing was performed with immunoSEQ multiplex PCR; in TCRdb, only in-frame clones are kept and a portion is missing. Of over 35,000 clones in the sample, around 80% are singletons; the top ten hold more than 30%. Specimen: peripheral blood. The source of these receptors is a man aged 35 to 55 with active or convalescent COVID-19.

V and J are TRBV28 and TRBJ1-1; D not certain. CDR3 size: 13 residues. Trimming left V 7 bases short and J 0 bases short, with 9 bases between. The germline V gene encodes CDR1 MDHEN and CDR2 SYDVKM. Here the CDR3 reads CASTITVNTEAFF. The CDR3 region has the DNA TGTGCCAGCACCATAACAGTGAACACTGAAGCTTTCTTT.

J is TRBJ1-5 and V is TRBV1; the D segment call TRBD1 is taken from the table without a DNA check. TRBV1 is flagged as a pseudogene. The CDR3 loop spans 15 amino acids. The CDR3, as DNA: TGCACCAGCAGCCCCTCTGCCAGGGTCTTACAGCCCCAGCATTTT. This gives the protein CTSSPSARVLQPQHF.

The chain recombines TRBV9 with TRBJ1-2; 9 bases agree with TRBD1. Per germline, CDR1 SGDLS and CDR2 YYNGEE. CDR3 length equals 16 residues. Trimming removed 0 bases from V and 3 bases from J; junction bases left unmatched: 6. CDR3 nucleotide sequence: TGTGCCAGCAGCGTAGTGTCGACAGGGGGATACTATGGCTACACCTTC. As protein: CASSVVSTGGYYGYTF.

The V and J genes are TRBV7-2 and TRBJ2-2; a possible D gene is TRBD2 (6 bases). Trimming took off 6 bases at V and 0 bases at J, with 11 bases between the two ends. CDR1 and CDR2 (germline): SGHTA, FQGNSA. CDR3 length equals 15 residues. The CDR3 region has the DNA TGTGCCAGCAGAGCCGGGAGCGCGAACACCGGGGAGCTGTTTTTT. Translating gives CASRAGSANTGELFF.

This chain connects TRBV28 to TRBJ1-5; D unresolved. CDR3 length equals 16 residues. The germline gives CDR1 MDHEN, CDR2 SYDVKM. Trimming pared 8 bases from V and 0 bases from J, leaving 17 bases between. The CDR3 sequence: CASAESDGISNQPQHF. CDR3 sequence (DNA): TGTGCCAGCGCAGAATCCGACGGGATTAGCAATCAGCCCCAGCATTTT. The full variable domain, completed using reference TRBV28 and TRBJ1-5, is DVKVTQSSRYLVKRTGEKVFLECVQDMDHENMFWYRQDPGLGLRLIYFSYDVKMKEKGDIPEGYSVSREKKERFSLILESASTNQTSMYLCASAESDGISNQPQHFGDGTRLSIL.

The genes are TRBV28 and TRBJ1-2; TRBD1 is a possible D gene (6 bases). The CDR3 totals 12 residues. The V gene's germline CDR1 is MDHEN and CDR2 SYDVKM. V was shortened by 6 bases and J by 5 bases, with 10 bases between the two germline ends. The CDR3 reads CASRGQGYGYTF. CDR3 DNA sequence: TGTGCCAGCAGAGGGCAGGGGTATGGCTACACCTTC.

The gene calls are TRBV27 and TRBJ2-6; possibly TRBD2 for D (6 bases). Germline assignment: CDR1 MNHEY and CDR2 SMNVEV (reference sequence). CDR3 length: 15 residues. Trimming stripped 7 bases from V and 4 bases from J, with 14 bases between. The DNA for the CDR3 is TGTGCCAGCACCCAGGCCGGGGGAGGGGCCAACGTCCTGACTTTC. It yields the protein CASTQAGGGANVLTF.

The chain uses TRBV6-5 and TRBJ2-2; 7 bases map to TRBD1. CDR1 MNHEY and CDR2 SVGAGI come from the germline V gene. With 4 bases clipped from V and 5 bases from J, the junction kept 7 bases outside the gene matches. The CDR3 contains 15 residues. The CDR3 spells CASSLQGMATGELFF. Here the CDR3 DNA reads TGTGCCAGCAGTTTACAGGGGATGGCTACCGGGGAGCTGTTTTTT.

The V gene is TRBV6-5, the J gene TRBJ2-2; a possible D gene is TRBD1 (6 bases). The germline V gene encodes CDR1 MNHEY and CDR2 SVGAGI. The CDR3 spans 15 residues. V gave up 7 bases and J gave up 0 bases, with 12 bases separating them. CDR3 region: CASTPQGANTGELFF. The CDR3 DNA is TGTGCCAGCACCCCACAGGGCGCGAACACCGGGGAGCTGTTTTTT.

V and J are TRBV6-5 and TRBJ1-2; D may be TRBD1 (6 bases). Germline assignment: CDR1 MNHEY and CDR2 SVGAGI. This CDR3 has 15 amino acids. V shed 6 bases and J shed 4 bases, with 18 bases lying between them. The CDR3 sequence: CASSSTGTWSYGYTF. CDR3 in DNA: TGTGCCAGCAGCTCAACAGGGACGTGGAGCTATGGCTACACCTTC.

The rearrangement links TRBV5-1 to TRBJ1-2; 10 nucleotides match TRBD1. The CDR3 spans 15 residues. V was clipped by 4 bases and J by 2 bases; unmatched bases: 5. Germline CDR1 is SGHRS and CDR2 is YFSETQ. This CDR3 reads CASSASGQGNYGYTF. The CDR3 DNA reads TGCGCCAGCAGCGCGTCGGGACAGGGGAACTATGGCTACACCTTC.

V usage is TRBV4-1 and J usage is TRBJ1-5, with TRBD1 identical over 9 bases. J lost 2 bases, V lost 1 base, and 0 bases had no gene match. The CDR3 sequence is 15 residues long. The germline gives CDR1 MGHRA, CDR2 YSYEKL. CDR3 DNA: TGCGCCAGCAGCCAAGGGACAGGGGGCAATCAGCCCCAGCATTTT. This codes for CASSQGTGGNQPQHF.

A single count supports this clone. J is TRBJ1-2 and V is TRBV24-1, with a tentative D call TRBD1 (5 bases). CDR1 and CDR2 (germline): KGHDR, SFDVKD. Deletions cut 4 bases from V and 1 base from J, with 12 bases between. The length of the CDR3 is 15 residues. The CDR3 DNA sequence: TGTGCCACCAGTGACCCCTCGGGGGGTAACTATGGCTACACCTTC. Its translation: CATSDPSGGNYGYTF.

The J gene is TRBJ1-5, the V gene TRBV18; D is ambiguous. V was cut by 3 bases and J by 7 bases, with 7 bases left in between. CDR1 and CDR2 (germline): KGHSH, LQKENI. This CDR3 comprises 12 residues. The CDR3 nucleotides are TGTGCCAGCTCACCTGCCAGGCAGCCCCAGCATTTT. This sequence encodes CASSPARQPQHF. Complete variable domain (other parts from reference TRBV18 and TRBJ1-5): NAGVMQNPRHLVRRRGQEARLRCSPMKGHSHVYWYRQLPEEGLKFMVYLQKENIIDESGMPKERFSAEFPKEGPSILRIQQVVRGDSAAYFCASSPARQPQHFGDGTRLSIL.

The V gene is TRBV5-5, the J gene TRBJ1-2; perhaps TRBD1 as D (6 bases). The germline gives CDR1 SGHKS, CDR2 YYEKEE (reference sequence). This CDR3 comprises 13 residues. V shed 4 bases and J shed 4 bases, with 11 bases lying between them. The DNA for the CDR3 is TGTGCCAGCAGCCCGGACAGCACCTATGGCTACACCTTC. This encodes CASSPDSTYGYTF.

The chain uses TRBV30 and TRBJ2-7; TRBD1 matches 9 bases. With V trimmed by 5 bases and J by 7 bases, 3 bases remained unmatched. Germline V gene data show CDR1 as GTSNPN and CDR2 as SVGIG (reference sequence). There are 11 residues in the CDR3. The CDR3 region has the DNA TGTGCCTGGGAGACAGGGGGAGAGCAGTACTTC. This gives the protein CAWETGGEQYF.

This clone has more than one count but fewer than ten. This chain links TRBV4-1 with TRBJ1-2; D gene uncertain. The germline CDR1 and CDR2 sequences are MGHRA and YSYEKL. The CDR3 has 14 residues. With 1 base removed from V and 7 bases from J, the gap between germline ends came to 13 bases. CDR3 residues: CASSQGQPEGGYTF. The CDR3 nucleotides read TGCGCCAGCAGCCAAGGTCAGCCCGAGGGTGGCTACACCTTC.

The chain is built from TRBV30 and TRBJ1-5; 9 bases map to TRBD1. With 1 base clipped from V and 6 bases from J, the junction kept 7 bases outside the gene matches. The CDR3 is 15 amino acids. The germline gives CDR1 GTSNPN, CDR2 SVGIG (reference sequence). The CDR3 bases are TGTGCCTGGAGTGGAACGACAGGGGGTACTCAGCCCCAGCATTTT. Residues: CAWSGTTGGTQPQHF.

The V call is TRBV20-1, the J call TRBJ2-1; TRBD1 matches 7 bases. The V gene's germline CDR1 is DFQATT and CDR2 SNEGSKA (reference sequence). With 5 bases clipped from V and 10 bases from J, the junction kept 5 bases outside the gene matches. This CDR3 has 11 residues. This CDR3 is CSAEGAREQFF. The CDR3 DNA reads TGCAGTGCTGAGGGGGCGAGAGAGCAGTTCTTC.

The chain is built from TRBV6-5 and TRBJ2-3; D is unresolved. The germline V and J ends were trimmed by 6 bases and 3 bases, with 13 bases remaining between them. This CDR3 has 14 amino acids. Germline CDR1 reads MNHEY; CDR2 reads SVGAGI. CDR3 protein: CASSYKTPTDTQYF. The DNA for the CDR3 is TGTGCCAGCAGCTATAAGACTCCTACAGATACGCAGTATTTT.

This clone was counted a few times. The rearrangement uses TRBV6-6 and TRBJ1-3; no clear D gene. There are 15 residues in the CDR3. Germline assignment: CDR1 MNHNY and CDR2 SVGAGI (reference sequence). V was shortened by 5 bases and J by 0 bases, with 11 bases between the two germline ends. The CDR3 sequence is CASSHLESSGNTIYF. The CDR3 DNA reads TGTGCCAGCAGTCACCTAGAGAGCTCTGGAAACACCATATATTTT.

This clone was observed once. V and J are TRBV5-8 and TRBJ1-1, with 7 bases aligning to TRBD1. The trim removed 4 bases at V and 4 bases at J, leaving 4 bases unmatched. The germline V gene has CDR1 SGHTS and CDR2 YDEGEE. CDR3 length: 13 residues. The CDR3 DNA reads as TGTGCCAGCAGCCACGACAGGGTCACTGAAGCTTTCTTT. It encodes CASSHDRVTEAFF.

A few counts support this clone. V is TRBV10-3 and J is TRBJ1-1, with D uncertain. The CDR3 has 13 amino acids. Trimming took 4 bases from V and 0 from J, leaving 6 bases between them. Germline values: CDR1 ENHRY, CDR2 SYGVKD. For the CDR3, the DNA is TGTGCCATCAGTGTTCAGATGAACACTGAAGCTTTCTTT. Translated: CAISVQMNTEAFF.